What follows describes a single TCR beta chain. In this sample, this clonotype turned up many times. The target of this receptor is not known. No base qualities exist here, and no much larger clone lies one base off it. This entry is derived from a study of CD8 T cells in ankylosing spondylitis (dated by TCRdb to about 2017). With respect to the entire study: To find TCR variants linked to disease, the study profiled T cell receptor beta repertoires in ankylosing spondylitis patients and healthy donors. The whole study cohort included some 100 healthy donors and around 25 ankylosing spondylitis patients. Peripheral blood was sampled, and synovial fluid was additionally collected from ankylosing spondylitis patients. General study outcomes and caveats: A TCR beta motif made up of seven or eight highly homologous amino acid variants appeared to be characteristic of blood from ankylosing spondylitis patients. The disease-linked clones were reported to be significantly enriched in matched synovial fluid samples from ankylosing spondylitis patients. The disease-linked clones showed a CD8+ phenotype and occurred at relatively low frequencies in peripheral blood. Some motif variants were previously reported in synovial fluid and blood of reactive arthritis patients, suggesting common disease-initiation mechanisms.

TCRdb names Illumina HiSeq 2500 as the instrument used. Quantitative 5'-RACE with molecular barcodes was used to prepare TCR beta libraries. Per the source publication's procedure: A new computational method, built on a probabilistic model of VDJ rearrangement, was used to identify disease-linked TCR variants. The public reads were reanalyzed by TCRdb: fastp trimming at Q25, MiXCR alignment, in-frame beta chains only. Identical CDR3 protein sequences are pooled into one entry, listed with their most common genes and DNA. The V and J calls here are based on TCRdb, not the publication. The sample table lists hundreds of thousands of distinct CDR3 sequences, 10% to 15% of them with a count of one. Jointly, the top ten make up approximately 0.51% of the sample. The germline V gene (reference sequence) specifies DFQATT as CDR1 and SNEGSKA as CDR2. The CDR3 holds 15 amino acids from the cysteine to the phenylalanine. CDR3 DNA is the only sequence kept; it has 45 bases, read in frame from the first base. V is pruned by 6 bases and J by 4 bases, leaving 12 bases of the junction without a gene match.

Sequences were obtained from blood, either unsorted or a sorted T cell fraction (not recorded which). The sequence joins TRBV20-1 to TRBJ2-5, and 9 junction bases match TRBD1. The sequence derives from a male donor with ankylosing spondylitis. In nucleotide form, the sequence is TGCAGTGCCATCACACCGGGACAGGGAGGAGAGACCCAGTACTTC. It is translated as CSAITPGQGGETQYF.